These 20 T cell receptor beta chains originate from one sample sequenced in a study of cytomegalovirus exposure and HLA in healthy donors. This PCR relied on a set of 60 Vbeta primers and 13 Jbeta primers. Sequencing was performed with immunoSEQ multiplex PCR; in TCRdb, only in-frame clones are kept and a portion is missing. The table has 90,000 to 130,000 clones, around three quarters seen once. The sample consisted of PBMCs. These receptors were taken from a woman under 30 in good health and CMV-seropositive.

The rearrangement joins TRBV30 to TRBJ2-5; tentatively, D is TRBD1 (5 bases). Trimming shortened V by 0 bases and J by 0 bases, and 11 bases separated the two germline ends. The CDR3 spans 15 residues. From germline, CDR1 is GTSNPN and CDR2 SVGIG (reference sequence). CDR3 amino acids: CAWSVYRRNQETQYF. The CDR3 bases are TGTGCCTGGAGTGTATACAGGAGAAACCAAGAGACCCAGTACTTC.

This chain connects TRBV6-5 to TRBJ2-7; 7 bases align to TRBD1. Germline CDR1 and CDR2: MNHEY and SVGAGI. This CDR3 spans 15 amino acids. V was pared by 5 bases and J by 3 bases, with 10 bases of the junction left unmatched. The CDR3 spells CASSIRQGPFYEQYF. The CDR3 DNA follows: TGTGCCAGCAGTATAAGACAGGGACCCTTCTACGAGCAGTACTTC.

This chain uses TRBV28 with TRBJ2-3; D is perhaps TRBD1 (6 bases). The germline V gene encodes CDR1 MDHEN and CDR2 SYDVKM. The CDR3 is made up of 17 amino acids. The V end was cut by 8 bases, the J end by 3 bases, with 24 bases between. The CDR3 is CASPPPLQGSLTDTQYF. For the CDR3, the DNA is TGTGCCAGCCCCCCCCCTCTACAGGGATCTTTGACAGATACGCAGTATTTT.

This sequence joins TRBV9 and TRBJ1-3; D remains ambiguous. The germline gives CDR1 SGDLS, CDR2 YYNGEE. The CDR3 consists of 15 residues. V was shortened by 4 bases and J by 0 bases, with 11 bases between the two germline ends. The CDR3 region has the DNA TGTGCCAGCAGCTTCGACAAGAGCTCTGGAAACACCATATATTTT. It codes for CASSFDKSSGNTIYF.

This clone has a handful of counts. The V call is TRBV15, the J call TRBJ1-6; possible D gene TRBD1, 5 bases. V lost 2 bases and J lost 5, with 16 bases in between. From germline, CDR1 is LNHNV and CDR2 YYDKDF (reference sequence). This CDR3 contains 17 residues. CDR3 residues: CATSRIGRAGDNSPLHF. CDR3 DNA sequence: TGTGCCACCAGCAGAATCGGTCGGGCGGGGGATAATTCACCCCTCCACTTT. The whole variable domain, filled in from reference TRBV15 and TRBJ1-6, reads DAMVIQNPRYQVTQFGKPVTLSCSQTLNHNVMYWYQQKSSQAPKLLFHYYDKDFNNEADTPDNFQSRRPNTSFCFLDIRSPGLGDTAMYLCATSRIGRAGDNSPLHFGNGTRLTVT.

The chain joins TRBV9 to TRBJ2-1; weak D call: TRBD2 (6 bases). The V end was cut by 0 bases, the J end by 7 bases, with 23 bases between. The germline CDR1 and CDR2 sequences are SGDLS and YYNGEE. The CDR3 spans 18 residues. The CDR3 sequence is CASSVAAYRDPGRNEQFF. In DNA, the CDR3 is TGTGCCAGCAGCGTAGCCGCGTACCGGGACCCCGGGAGAAATGAGCAGTTCTTC.

The V gene is TRBV7-6, the J gene TRBJ2-1; 10 bases line up with TRBD2. CDR1 SGHVS and CDR2 FNYEAQ come from the germline V gene. After removal of 4 bases from V and 8 bases from J, the junction contained 11 bases not matched to a gene. The CDR3 consists of 16 residues. The CDR3 DNA sequence: TGTGCCAGCAGCTCGCCACTAGCGGGGCAAACCGATGAGCAGTTCTTC. Its translation: CASSSPLAGQTDEQFF.

There are a few counts of this clone. CDR3 region: CASSWGLGVALYEQYF. The CDR3 DNA reads TGTGCCAGCAGCTGGGGTTTAGGGGTCGCCCTTTACGAGCAGTACTTC. This chain links TRBV5-4 with TRBJ2-7; D possibly corresponds to TRBD1 (5 bases). Germline assignment: CDR1 SGHNT and CDR2 YYREEE (reference sequence). The V end lost 3 bases, the J end lost 4 bases, and 20 bases lay between the germline ends. The CDR3 has 16 residues. Full variable domain (missing parts from reference TRBV5-4 and TRBJ2-7): ETGVTQSPTHLIKTRGQQVTLRCSSQSGHNTVSWYQQALGQGPQFIFQYYREEENGRGNFPPRFSGLQFPNYSSELNVNALELDDSALYLCASSWGLGVALYEQYFGPGTRLTVT.

The chain employs TRBV19 and TRBJ2-7; D might be TRBD2 (6 bases). The CDR3 loop spans 15 amino acids. The germline V gene has CDR1 LNHDA and CDR2 SQIVND (reference sequence). The V end was cut by 5 bases, the J end by 2 bases, with 16 bases between. The chain's CDR3 is CASSWSAGTTYEQYF. The CDR3 DNA is TGTGCCAGTAGTTGGTCGGCGGGGACCACCTACGAGCAGTACTTC.

V usage is TRBV14 and J usage is TRBJ2-7; possible D gene TRBD2, 6 bases. CDR1 SGHDN and CDR2 FVKESK come from the germline V gene. The CDR3 covers 17 residues. V lost 0 bases and J 7 bases, leaving 22 bases between the germline ends. The CDR3 is CASSQDSFRTGAREQYF. The CDR3 DNA sequence: TGTGCCAGCAGCCAAGATTCCTTTAGGACGGGAGCTAGGGAGCAGTACTTC.

CDR3 sequence reads: CASSMVEYGQPQHF. The CDR3 coding sequence is TGTGCCAGTAGTATGGTAGAGTATGGTCAGCCCCAGCATTTT. The chain joins TRBV19 to TRBJ1-5; the D is unclear. Trimming shortened V by 3 bases and J by 6 bases, and 12 bases separated the two germline ends. Germline CDR1 reads LNHDA; CDR2 reads SQIVND (reference sequence). The CDR3 has 14 amino acids.

The CDR3 sequence: CASSPQDRGDQPQHF. In DNA, the CDR3 is TGTGCCAGCAGCCCCCAGGACAGGGGGGATCAGCCCCAGCATTTT. V usage is TRBV6-6 and J usage is TRBJ1-5; TRBD1 matches at 10 bases. Germline V lookup: CDR1 MNHNY, CDR2 SVGAGI (reference sequence). CDR3 length equals 15 residues. After removal of 6 bases from V and 5 bases from J, the junction contained 7 bases not matched to a gene.

This clone has a single count. The chain recombines TRBV7-3 with TRBJ1-1; D is unclear. Germline V lookup: CDR1 SGHTA, CDR2 FQGTGA. V shed 2 bases and J shed 2 bases, with 6 bases lying between them. This CDR3 has 13 amino acids. CDR3: CASSLQINTEAFF. The DNA of the CDR3 is TGTGCCAGCAGCTTACAAATTAACACTGAAGCTTTCTTT.

This clone showed up just once. V usage is TRBV5-1 and J usage is TRBJ2-5, with 7 bases aligning to TRBD1. In germline, CDR1 is SGHRS, CDR2 YFSETQ. J lost 5 bases, V lost 4 bases, and 8 bases had no gene match. The CDR3 length is 14 residues. As DNA, the CDR3 is TGCGCCAGCAGCACTACAGGGGTCCGGGAGACCCAGTACTTC. The encoded protein is CASSTTGVRETQYF.

J is TRBJ2-1 and V is TRBV7-9, with a tentative D call TRBD2 (5 bases). The germline V gene has CDR1 SEHNR and CDR2 FQNEAQ (reference sequence). V lost 0 bases and J 7 bases, leaving 7 bases between the germline ends. The CDR3 is 13 amino acids. CDR3 residues: CASSLARGNEQFF. Written as DNA, the CDR3 is TGTGCCAGCAGCTTAGCGCGCGGGAATGAGCAGTTCTTC.

This chain links TRBV7-3 with TRBJ1-1; D is unclear. There are 13 residues in the CDR3. Germline CDR1 is SGHTA and CDR2 is FQGTGA. The V and J ends lost 4 bases and 6 bases respectively, with 12 bases between them. CDR3 residues: CASSSPFRSEAFF. CDR3 DNA: TGTGCCAGCAGCTCCCCATTTCGGTCTGAAGCTTTCTTT.

The chain links TRBV5-1 to TRBJ1-4, with D perhaps TRBD1 (6 bases). Per the germline V gene, CDR1 is SGHRS and CDR2 is YFSETQ. With 1 base removed from V and 6 bases from J, the gap between germline ends came to 19 bases. The CDR3 has 17 amino acids. The CDR3 reads CASSLRGGGVPYEKLFF. The CDR3 bases are TGCGCCAGCAGCTTGAGGGGGGGCGGGGTCCCCTATGAAAAACTGTTTTTT.

CDR3 region: CAWRTGGYGYTF. CDR3 coding DNA: TGTGCCTGGAGAACAGGGGGCTATGGCTACACCTTC. The chain combines TRBV30 with TRBJ1-2; 8 bases agree with TRBD1. CDR3 size: 12 residues. The V gene end was trimmed by 3 bases and the J gene end by 4 bases; junction bases not matched to a gene: 1. Germline CDR1 GTSNPN, CDR2 SVGIG (reference sequence).

The count of this clone is one. The gene calls are TRBV21-1 and TRBJ2-1; the DNA was not used to check the table's D call, TRBD1. TRBV21-1 has pseudogene status. This CDR3 has 18 amino acids. The CDR3 DNA is TGTGCCAGCAGCAAAAAAGAAACCGGGACAGGGTTGTTTTGTGAGCAGTTCTTC. As protein: CASSKKETGTGLFCEQFF.

This sequence joins TRBV6-5 and TRBJ2-1, with 8 bases lining up with TRBD2. Germline lookup yields CDR1 MNHEY and CDR2 SVGAGI. The V segment lost 6 bases and the J segment 0 bases; nucleotides outside the gene matches: 4. This CDR3 has 15 residues. For the CDR3, the DNA is TGTGCCAGCAGGATTCTAGCGGGCTCCTACAATGAGCAGTTCTTC. It yields the protein CASRILAGSYNEQFF.